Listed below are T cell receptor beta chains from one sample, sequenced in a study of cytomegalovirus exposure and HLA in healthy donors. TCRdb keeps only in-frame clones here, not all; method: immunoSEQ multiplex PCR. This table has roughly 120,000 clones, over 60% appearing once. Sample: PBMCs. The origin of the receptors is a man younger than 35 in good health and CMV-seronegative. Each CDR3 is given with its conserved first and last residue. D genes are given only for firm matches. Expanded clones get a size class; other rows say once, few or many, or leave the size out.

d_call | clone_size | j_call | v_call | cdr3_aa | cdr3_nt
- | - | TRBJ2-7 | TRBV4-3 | CASSRQTTSYEQYF | TGCGCCAGCAGCCGCCAAACTACCTCCTACGAGCAGTACTTC
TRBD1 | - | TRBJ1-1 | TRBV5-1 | CASSWAGTDTNTEAFF | TGCGCCAGCAGCTGGGCCGGGACAGACACAAACACTGAAGCTTTCTTT
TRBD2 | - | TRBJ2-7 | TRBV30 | CAWSIPGGEQYF | TGTGCCTGGAGCATCCCGGGGGGCGAGCAGTACTTC
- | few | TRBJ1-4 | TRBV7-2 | CASRNDRQNEKLFF | TGTGCCAGCAGGAACGACAGACAAAATGAAAAACTGTTTTTT
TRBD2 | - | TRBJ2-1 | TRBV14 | CASRLAGGRSYEQFF | TGTGCCAGCAGACTAGCGGGAGGCCGAAGCTATGAGCAGTTCTTC
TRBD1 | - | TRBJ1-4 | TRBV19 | CASRPTWDSEKLFF | TGTGCCAGTAGACCTACTTGGGACAGTGAAAAACTGTTTTTT
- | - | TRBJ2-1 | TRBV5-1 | CASSLGGEWTYNEQFF | TGCGCCAGCAGCTTGGGGGGGGAGTGGACCTACAATGAGCAGTTCTTC
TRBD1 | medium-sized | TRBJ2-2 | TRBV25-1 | CASSEGTGDTGELFF | TGTGCCAGCAGTGAAGGGACAGGGGACACCGGGGAGCTGTTTTTT
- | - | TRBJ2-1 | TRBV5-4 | CASSSYRENNEQFF | TGTGCCAGCAGTTCATACAGGGAGAACAATGAGCAGTTCTTC
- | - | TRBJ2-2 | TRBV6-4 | CASSVEQVGGTGELFF | TGTGCCAGCAGCGTTGAACAGGTCGGCGGCACCGGGGAGCTGTTTTTT
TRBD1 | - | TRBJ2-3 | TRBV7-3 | CASSLGQVPSTDTQYF | TGTGCCAGCAGCTTAGGACAGGTCCCGTCCACAGATACGCAGTATTTT
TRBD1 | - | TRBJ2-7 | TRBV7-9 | CASSLGGLRQGFYEQYF | TGTGCCAGCAGCTTAGGAGGCCTTAGACAGGGGTTCTACGAGCAGTACTTC
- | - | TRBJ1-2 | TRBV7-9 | CASSSAGNYGYTF | TGTGCCAGCAGCTCTGCCGGGAACTATGGCTACACCTTC
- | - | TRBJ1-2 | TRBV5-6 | CASSPQEVHGYTF | TGTGCCAGCAGCCCCCAGGAGGTTCATGGCTACACCTTC
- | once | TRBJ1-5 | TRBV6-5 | CASIWRYSNQPQHF | TGTGCCAGCATCTGGCGGTATAGCAATCAGCCCCAGCATTTT
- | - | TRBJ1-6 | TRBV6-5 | CASSYANNSPLHF | TGTGCCAGCAGTTACGCGAACAATTCACCCCTCCACTTT
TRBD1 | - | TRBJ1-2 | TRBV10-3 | CAISVYPTGDYGYTF | TGTGCCATCAGTGTCTATCCCACAGGGGACTATGGCTACACCTTC
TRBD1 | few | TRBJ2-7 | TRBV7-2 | CASSLDLYRDRGYEQYF | TGTGCCAGCAGCTTAGACTTGTATAGGGACAGGGGGTACGAGCAGTACTTC
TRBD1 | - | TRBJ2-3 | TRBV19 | CASSSTGWKQYF | TGTGCCAGTAGCTCGACAGGGTGGAAGCAGTATTTT
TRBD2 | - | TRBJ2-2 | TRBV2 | CASRPTSGSTGELFF | TGTGCCAGCAGGCCGACTAGCGGGAGCACCGGGGAGCTGTTTTTT
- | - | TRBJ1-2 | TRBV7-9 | CATTPNTLNYGYTF | TGTGCCACCACCCCAAACACACTAAACTATGGCTACACCTTC
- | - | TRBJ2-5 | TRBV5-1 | CASRGVGGETQYF | TGCGCCAGCAGGGGAGTGGGAGGAGAGACCCAGTACTTC
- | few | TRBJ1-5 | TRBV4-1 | CASSQVYRDGQPQHF | TGCGCCAGCAGCCAAGTTTACAGGGATGGTCAGCCCCAGCATTTT
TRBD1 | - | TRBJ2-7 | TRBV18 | CASSSTGGEYHEQYF | TGTGCCAGCTCATCTACAGGGGGCGAGTATCACGAGCAGTACTTC
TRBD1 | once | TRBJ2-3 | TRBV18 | CASSVRESGQGAVTQYF | TGTGCCAGCTCAGTCCGAGAATCGGGACAGGGGGCGGTTACGCAGTATTTT
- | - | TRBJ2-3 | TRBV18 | CASSPAPGTDTQYF | TGTGCCAGCTCGCCTGCTCCGGGCACAGATACGCAGTATTTT
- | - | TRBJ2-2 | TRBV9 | CASSTSRGNTGELFF | TGTGCCAGCAGCACCTCGAGAGGGAACACCGGGGAGCTGTTTTTT
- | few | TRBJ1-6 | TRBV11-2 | CASSLDRAIYNSPLHF | TGTGCCAGCAGCTTAGACAGGGCTATCTATAATTCACCCCTCCACTTT
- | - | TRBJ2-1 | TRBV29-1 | CSVAGNNEQFF | TGCAGCGTTGCAGGGAACAATGAGCAGTTCTTC
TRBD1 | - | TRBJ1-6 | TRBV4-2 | CASSQDEQGAYNSPLHF | TGTGCCAGCAGCCAAGATGAACAGGGGGCCTATAATTCACCCCTCCACTTT
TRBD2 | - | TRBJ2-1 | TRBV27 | CASSPFPLAGGWGEQFF | TGTGCCAGCAGCCCCTTCCCTCTAGCGGGAGGGTGGGGTGAGCAGTTCTTC
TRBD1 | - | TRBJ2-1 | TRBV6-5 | CASSWRQGPYNEQFF | TGTGCCAGCAGTTGGCGACAGGGACCCTACAATGAGCAGTTCTTC
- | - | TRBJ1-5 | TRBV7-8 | CASSLARVSNQPQHF | TGTGCCAGCAGCTTAGCGCGAGTTAGCAATCAGCCCCAGCATTTT
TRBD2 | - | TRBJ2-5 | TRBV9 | CASSRLAGRRNQETQYF | TGTGCCAGCAGCCGACTAGCGGGAAGGAGGAACCAAGAGACCCAGTACTTC